Each of the 26 T cell receptor beta chains below was sequenced from the same sample in a study of beta chain features in type 1 diabetes. Every isolated RNA sample was fully reverse transcribed, so sequencing captured expressed TCRB transcripts. This table comes from immunoSEQ multiplex PCR, and its TCRdb copy is limited to in-frame clones, with some not included. The sample records 200,000 to 250,000 clones, more than 9% being singletons. Sequencing was done on a sample of naive CD4+ T cells from blood. These receptors were collected from a young woman in good health.

This clone appeared a few times. The genes are TRBV30 and TRBJ1-1, with D uncertain. This CDR3 is built from 14 residues. CDR1 is GTSNPN and CDR2 is SVGIG in the germline V gene (reference sequence). V lost 2 bases and J lost 1, with 11 bases in between. CDR3 nucleotide sequence: TGTGCCTGGAGTTTAACTCTTCCGAACACTGAAGCTTTCTTT. Translation: CAWSLTLPNTEAFF.

This CDR3 reads CASSADSDYGYTF. The CDR3 DNA reads as TGTGCCAGCAGTGCGGACAGTGACTATGGCTACACCTTC. The chain is built from TRBV6-1 and TRBJ1-2; D is possibly TRBD1 (6 bases). Trimming removed 4 bases from V and 3 bases from J, with 9 bases in between. The CDR3 is made up of 13 amino acids. Germline CDR1 is MNHNS and CDR2 is SASEGT.

The chain combines TRBV4-2 with TRBJ2-1; 9 bases are shared with TRBD2. After removal of 0 bases from V and 12 bases from J, the junction contained 15 bases not matched to a gene. CDR3 size: 17 residues. CDR1 and CDR2 from the germline V gene are LGHNA and YNFKEQ. The CDR3 reads CASSQDSARLAAVGQFF. The CDR3 bases are TGTGCCAGCAGCCAAGATAGCGCGAGACTAGCGGCGGTGGGGCAGTTCTTC.

J is TRBJ1-1 and V is TRBV5-1; TRBD1 might be the D (6 bases). The V gene lost 3 bases and the J gene lost 3 bases, with 12 bases spanning the gap. This CDR3 comprises 14 residues. The germline CDR1 and CDR2 sequences are SGHRS and YFSETQ. The CDR3 region is CASSSRGTHTEAFF. The DNA for the CDR3 is TGCGCCAGCAGCTCCAGGGGTACCCACACTGAAGCTTTCTTT.

This clone was detected only a few times. This chain joins TRBV5-1 and TRBJ2-1; the D is unclear. The germline CDR1 and CDR2 sequences are SGHRS and YFSETQ. Trimming took 0 bases from V and 2 from J, leaving 9 bases between them. The CDR3 extends over 15 amino acids. The CDR3 bases are TGCGCCAGCAGCTTGGGGTCTAGGCCCTACAATGAGCAGTTCTTC. It translates to CASSLGSRPYNEQFF.

There are a few counts of this clone. The chain links TRBV2 to TRBJ2-1; 8 bases fit TRBD2. With V trimmed by 6 bases and J by 9 bases, 7 bases remained unmatched. Germline lookup yields CDR1 SNHLY and CDR2 FYNNEI. This CDR3 contains 13 residues. CDR3 coding DNA: TGTGCCAGCAGCGGTGGACTAGCATTTGAGCAGTTCTTC. Translating it yields CASSGGLAFEQFF.

Remarks on this clone: This sample includes further DNA sequences coding for the same CDR3. CDR3 nucleotide sequence: TGCGCCAGCAGCTTGGCAGGGGGCCAAGAGACCCAGTACTTC. This sequence encodes CASSLAGGQETQYF. The rearrangement uses TRBV5-1 and TRBJ2-5; TRBD1 aligns across 7 bases. J gave up 1 base and V 0 bases, and 0 bases lay outside the gene matches. The CDR3 spans 14 residues. CDR1 is SGHRS, CDR2 YFSETQ, per germline. Supplemented by reference TRBV5-1 and TRBJ2-5, the full variable domain reads KAGVTQTPRYLIKTRGQQVTLSCSPISGHRSVSWYQQTPGQGLQFLFEYFSETQRNKGNFPGRFSGRQFSNSRSEMNVSTLELGDSALYLCASSLAGGQETQYFGPGTRLLVL.

This clone was counted only a few times. V usage is TRBV27 and J usage is TRBJ1-1; D is perhaps TRBD1 (6 bases). Germline V gives CDR1 MNHEY, CDR2 SMNVEV (reference sequence). The CDR3 runs 19 residues. V was clipped by 5 bases and J by 0 bases, with 25 bases between them. CDR3 amino acids: CASSRLRDHRANMNTEAFF. The CDR3 DNA sequence: TGTGCCAGCAGTAGGCTTCGGGACCACAGGGCCAACATGAACACTGAAGCTTTCTTT.

The chain is built from TRBV5-1 and TRBJ2-1, with TRBD2 identical over 15 bases. With 4 bases clipped from V and 10 bases from J, the junction kept 9 bases outside the gene matches. This CDR3 has 16 amino acids. Germline CDR1 reads SGHRS; CDR2 reads YFSETQ. CDR3 sequence: CASSVGLAGGIYEQFF. DNA for the CDR3: TGCGCCAGCAGCGTGGGACTAGCGGGAGGAATCTACGAGCAGTTCTTC. The whole variable domain, filled in from reference TRBV5-1 and TRBJ2-1, reads KAGVTQTPRYLIKTRGQQVTLSCSPISGHRSVSWYQQTPGQGLQFLFEYFSETQRNKGNFPGRFSGRQFSNSRSEMNVSTLELGDSALYLCASSVGLAGGIYEQFFGPGTRLTVL.

J is TRBJ2-3 and V is TRBV7-3; 7 nucleotides align to TRBD1. Germline assignment: CDR1 SGHTA and CDR2 FQGTGA. CDR3 length: 15 residues. V shed 5 bases and J 1 base; nucleotides not matched to a gene: 6. For the CDR3, the DNA is TGTGCCAGCAGCCTAAGAGGGACAGGCACAGATACGCAGTATTTT. Protein sequence: CASSLRGTGTDTQYF.

The chain has TRBV5-4 and TRBJ1-2; 7 positions match TRBD1. The CDR3 length is 15 residues. Per the germline V gene, CDR1 is SGHNT and CDR2 is YYREEE (reference sequence). Unmatched junction bases numbered 11, after V lost 5 bases and J lost 4 bases. This chain's CDR3 is CASRNPGTVTYGYTF. The CDR3 DNA is TGTGCCAGCAGAAACCCCGGGACAGTAACCTATGGCTACACCTTC. Supplemented by reference TRBV5-4 and TRBJ1-2, the full variable domain reads ETGVTQSPTHLIKTRGQQVTLRCSSQSGHNTVSWYQQALGQGPQFIFQYYREEENGRGNFPPRFSGLQFPNYSSELNVNALELDDSALYLCASRNPGTVTYGYTFGSGTRLTVV.

The chain is built from TRBV5-1 and TRBJ2-1; 14 nucleotides line up with TRBD2. Germline V lookup: CDR1 SGHRS, CDR2 YFSETQ. Trimming removed 3 bases from V and 5 bases from J; junction bases left unmatched: 1. The length of the CDR3 is 15 residues. The CDR3, as DNA: TGCGCCAGCAGCTGGGGACTAGCGGGGGACAATGAGCAGTTCTTC. It yields the protein CASSWGLAGDNEQFF.

This clone was seen a few times. The genes are TRBV30 and TRBJ1-3; D unresolved. Trimming cost V 0 bases and J 2 bases, with 11 bases left between them. Germline CDR1 GTSNPN, CDR2 SVGIG (reference sequence). This CDR3 spans 15 amino acids. In DNA, the CDR3 is TGTGCCTGGAGTGTACGAAGCAGGCCTGGAAACACCATATATTTT. Translating it yields CAWSVRSRPGNTIYF.

This sequence joins TRBV5-4 and TRBJ1-5; possible D gene TRBD1, 5 bases. Germline loops: CDR1 SGHNT, CDR2 YYREEE (reference sequence). The length of the CDR3 is 11 residues. The V end lost 3 bases, the J end lost 12 bases, and 10 bases lay between the germline ends. The chain's CDR3 is CASSWGVIQHF. Written as DNA, the CDR3 is TGTGCCAGCAGCTGGGGGGTAATCCAGCATTTT.

This clone was detected a few times. The genes are TRBV19 and TRBJ1-2, with 10 bases identical to TRBD1. Trimming took 6 bases from V and 2 from J; bases not matched to a gene: 6. The germline V gene encodes CDR1 LNHDA and CDR2 SQIVND (reference sequence). This CDR3 has 15 residues. CDR3 region: CASSEMGQGNYGYTF. Here the CDR3 DNA reads TGTGCCAGTAGCGAGATGGGACAGGGGAACTATGGCTACACCTTC.

The rearrangement links TRBV28 to TRBJ1-4, with D hard to call. V dropped 2 bases and J dropped 5 bases, with 6 bases sitting between them. Germline CDR1 and CDR2: MDHEN and SYDVKM. The CDR3 covers 13 residues. This CDR3 reads CASSLHGNEKLFF. The CDR3 bases are TGTGCCAGCAGTTTACATGGCAATGAAAAACTGTTTTTT.

This clone was observed a handful of times. The gene calls are TRBV25-1 and TRBJ1-4; D may be TRBD1 (5 bases). Germline-derived CDR1 and CDR2 are MGHDK and SYGVNS. Between the trimmed V and J ends, which lost 2 bases and 7 bases, there was a span of 11 bases. This CDR3 contains 14 residues. In nucleotides, the CDR3 is TGTGCCAGCAGTGAAGGGGGGATACGTGAAAAACTGTTTTTT. This codes for CASSEGGIREKLFF.

This clone showed up just a few times. The gene calls are TRBV9 and TRBJ2-1, with 7 bases identical to TRBD1. Losses at the gene ends were 0 bases for V and 10 bases for J; bases not matched to a gene: 10. The CDR3 runs to 15 residues. The germline gives CDR1 SGDLS, CDR2 YYNGEE. The CDR3 reads CASSVEGRGLGEQFF. The CDR3, as DNA: TGTGCCAGCAGCGTAGAGGGTAGGGGGCTGGGGGAGCAGTTCTTC.

In its sample, this clone was seen a few times. The CDR3 DNA sequence: TGTGCCAGTAGTACACCTGACAGGGACTTCAACGAGCAGTACTTC. Protein product: CASSTPDRDFNEQYF. The genes are TRBV19 and TRBJ2-7; D is perhaps TRBD1 (7 bases). The CDR3 is 15 amino acids. The ends were cut back, 4 bases at V and 5 bases at J, with 18 bases in the middle. From germline, CDR1 is LNHDA and CDR2 SQIVND (reference sequence). The full variable domain, rest sourced from reference TRBV19 and TRBJ2-7, is DGGITQSPKYLFRKEGQNVTLSCEQNLNHDAMYWYRQDPGQGLRLIYYSQIVNDFQKGDIAEGYSVSREKKESFPLTVTSAQKNPTAFYLCASSTPDRDFNEQYFGPGTRLTVT.

This clone was seen more than once but under ten times. The chain joins TRBV6-1 to TRBJ1-1, with no clear D. Germline V gene data show CDR1 as MNHNS and CDR2 as SASEGT. The CDR3 is 15 residues long. V was clipped by 4 bases and J by 2 bases, with 14 bases between them. DNA for the CDR3: TGTGCCAGCAGTGGCGAGAGGCGGATAAACACTGAAGCTTTCTTT. As protein: CASSGERRINTEAFF.

This clone has only a few counts. This chain uses TRBV6-5 with TRBJ2-7; D may be TRBD2 (5 bases). Germline CDR1 and CDR2: MNHEY and SVGAGI. There are 14 residues in the CDR3. Trimming pared 5 bases from V and 0 bases from J, leaving 11 bases between. As DNA, the CDR3 is TGTGCCAGCAGTAAGACCACTAGCTCCTACGAGCAGTACTTC. Encoded protein: CASSKTTSSYEQYF.

In this sample, this clone turned up a few times. The chain employs TRBV23-1 and TRBJ2-1; perhaps TRBD1 as D (6 bases). TRBV23-1 is annotated as an ORF whose role is uncertain. V lost 7 bases and J lost 2, with 12 bases in between. The CDR3 has 14 residues. In DNA, the CDR3 is TGCGCCAGCAACCGGGACAACCCCTACAATGAGCAGTTCTTC. Residues: CASNRDNPYNEQFF.

The V and J genes are TRBV15 and TRBJ2-3; perhaps TRBD1 as D (5 bases). Germline CDR1 is LNHNV and CDR2 is YYDKDF (reference sequence). V shed 3 bases and J shed 3 bases, with 16 bases lying between them. The CDR3 totals 16 residues. The CDR3 DNA reads as TGTGCCACCAGCAGTTCAGACAGCCCAAAAACAGATACGCAGTATTTT. This sequence encodes CATSSSDSPKTDTQYF.

This clone has a count of ten or more. The chain recombines TRBV9 with TRBJ2-7, with D possibly matching TRBD1 (5 bases). This CDR3 spans 13 amino acids. Germline CDR1 is SGDLS and CDR2 is YYNGEE. Trimming pared 3 bases from V and 3 bases from J, leaving 10 bases between. The CDR3 DNA follows: TGTGCCAGCAGCGCCGCAGGGATCTACGAGCAGTACTTC. Amino acids: CASSAAGIYEQYF.

CDR3 in amino acids: CASSKIGYAGTEAFF. CDR3 bases: TGTGCCAGCAGTAAGATTGGGTATGCGGGGACTGAAGCTTTCTTT. The V gene is TRBV6-5, the J gene TRBJ1-1, with D unresolved. V lost 5 bases, J lost 5 bases, and 18 bases lay in between. There are 15 residues in the CDR3. Per the germline V gene, CDR1 is MNHEY and CDR2 is SVGAGI.

This clone was observed a few times. The rearrangement joins TRBV11-2 to TRBJ2-6; no definite D call. V was clipped by 5 bases and J by 0 bases, with 8 bases between them. Germline CDR1 is SGHAT and CDR2 is FQNNGV. This CDR3 region has 15 residues. CDR3 nucleotide sequence: TGTGCCAGCAGCGGCTTGTACTCTGGGGCCAACGTCCTGACTTTC. It translates to CASSGLYSGANVLTF.